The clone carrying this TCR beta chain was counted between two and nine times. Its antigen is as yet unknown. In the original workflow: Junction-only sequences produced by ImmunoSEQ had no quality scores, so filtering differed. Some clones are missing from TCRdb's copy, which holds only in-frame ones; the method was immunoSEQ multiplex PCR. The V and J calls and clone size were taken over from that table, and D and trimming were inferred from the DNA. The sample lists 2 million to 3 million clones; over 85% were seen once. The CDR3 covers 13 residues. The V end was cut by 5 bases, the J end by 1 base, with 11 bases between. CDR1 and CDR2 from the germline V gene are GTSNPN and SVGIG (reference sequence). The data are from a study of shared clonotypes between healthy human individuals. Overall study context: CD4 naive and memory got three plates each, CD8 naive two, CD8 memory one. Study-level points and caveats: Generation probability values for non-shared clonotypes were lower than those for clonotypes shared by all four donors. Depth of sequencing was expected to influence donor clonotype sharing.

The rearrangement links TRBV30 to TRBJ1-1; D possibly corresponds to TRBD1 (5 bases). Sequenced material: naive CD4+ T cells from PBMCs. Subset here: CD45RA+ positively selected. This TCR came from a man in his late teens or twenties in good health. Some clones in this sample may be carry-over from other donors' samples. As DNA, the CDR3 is TGTGCCTGGGCAGGGTTTGCGAACACTGAAGCTTTCTTT. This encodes CAWAGFANTEAFF.